The TCR beta chain under discussion was sequenced for a study of blood T cells in healthy people across ages. As to this clonotype: At one of its ends the junction is not consistent with the germline gene, which may arise from a read error.

CDR3 size: 13 residues. Through a sample-barcoded 5' primer and a J-beta primer mix, a second PCR was run for about 6 to 11 cycles. One entry per CDR3 protein results from TCRdb running MiXCR on the 5' RACE reads. The top ten clones hold 23% of a sample with some 1,800,000 distinct CDR3 sequences, around 42% of them seen once. Each donor had ten milliliters of peripheral blood drawn. The sequencing input was blood. The V gene is TRBV12-3 or TRBV12-4, the J gene TRBJ1-2; D uncertain. This clonotype originated in a human donor in good health. For the CDR3, the DNA is TGTACCAGCAGTTCAGACGGAAACTATGGCTACACCTTC. As protein: CTSSSDGNYGYTF.